What follows are 8 T cell receptor beta chains derived from one specimen sequenced in a study of CD8 T cells in Susac syndrome. Random hexamers were used to reverse transcribe about 0.5 to 1 ug of RNA. TCRdb analysed the immunoSEQ multiplex PCR reads with MiXCR anew, one entry per CDR3 protein. The sample shows 100,000 to 150,000 distinct CDR3 sequences, roughly 96% of them seen only once. The sample comprised CD4+ T cells from PBMCs. Source of these receptors: a human donor in good health.

The chain carries TRBV5-1 and TRBJ2-6; D gene uncertain. CDR1 and CDR2 from the germline V gene are SGHRS and YFSETQ. Deletions cut 4 bases from V and 0 bases from J, with 8 bases between. The CDR3 runs to 15 residues. CDR3 region: CASSPPSSGANVLTF. DNA of the CDR3: TGCGCCAGCAGCCCCCCCAGCTCTGGGGCCAACGTCCTGACTTTC.

This clonotype appeared a single time. The chain couples TRBV4-1 to TRBJ1-2; TRBD1 might be the D (5 bases). V lost 4 bases to trimming and J lost 2 bases, with 11 bases between them. Germline V gene data show CDR1 as MGHRA and CDR2 as YSYEKL. The CDR3 has 14 residues. The CDR3 DNA is TGCGCCAGCAGCCCTGGTGAGGGGAACTATGGCTACACCTTC. Its translation: CASSPGEGNYGYTF.

V is TRBV19 and J is TRBJ1-1; D remains unclear. V lost 9 bases to trimming and J lost 1 base, with 15 bases between them. This CDR3 is 14 amino acids long. CDR1 and CDR2 (germline): LNHDA, SQIVND (reference sequence). CDR3 DNA sequence: TGTGCCAGCACCCTTCGGAATGCGAACACTGAAGCTTTCTTT. Amino acids: CASTLRNANTEAFF.

V usage is TRBV9 and J usage is TRBJ1-1, with 10 bases matching TRBD1. V lost 2 bases to trimming and J lost 5 bases; unmatched junction nucleotides: 3. This CDR3 spans 14 amino acids. Germline V gene sequence: CDR1 SGDLS, CDR2 YYNGEE. The CDR3 nucleotides are TGTGCCAGCAGCGTGGGACAGGGGAGGACTGAAGCTTTCTTT. Translation: CASSVGQGRTEAFF.

The rearrangement joins TRBV29-1 to TRBJ2-6; D is unresolved. Germline loops: CDR1 SQVTM, CDR2 ANQGSEA. With 4 bases removed from V and 2 bases from J, the gap between germline ends came to 15 bases. The CDR3 is 16 residues long. In DNA, the CDR3 is TGCAGCGTTGGTTCGATGGGGTCAGCTGGGGCCAACGTCCTGACTTTC. Translated, it gives CSVGSMGSAGANVLTF. Supplemented by reference TRBV29-1 and TRBJ2-6, the full variable domain reads SAVISQKPSRDICQRGTSLTIQCQVDSQVTMMFWYRQQPGQSLTLIATANQGSEATYESGFVIDKFPISRPNLTFSTLTVSNMSPEDSSIYLCSVGSMGSAGANVLTFGAGSRLTVL.

V is TRBV10-3 and J is TRBJ2-6, with D unclear. CDR1 is ENHRY, CDR2 SYGVKD, per germline. The CDR3 consists of 13 residues. V was clipped by 6 bases and J by 2 bases, with 5 bases between them. In nucleotides, the CDR3 is TGTGCCATCAGAATCACTGGGGCCAACGTCCTGACTTTC. Protein sequence: CAIRITGANVLTF.

This chain joins TRBV5-4 and TRBJ1-1, with 7 bases matching TRBD1. The CDR3 is 15 residues long. The V gene end was trimmed by 2 bases and the J gene end by 0 bases; junction bases not matched to a gene: 4. Germline V gene sequence: CDR1 SGHNT, CDR2 YYREEE (reference sequence). This CDR3 reads CASSLPGQLNTEAFF. CDR3 sequence (DNA): TGTGCCAGCAGCTTACCGGGACAGCTGAACACTGAAGCTTTCTTT.

This clonotype was seen just once. This chain joins TRBV20-1 and TRBJ2-7, with 16 bases fitting TRBD2. V lost 5 bases to trimming and J lost 9 bases; unmatched junction nucleotides: 19. The CDR3 covers 18 residues. The germline V gene encodes CDR1 DFQATT and CDR2 SNEGSKA (reference sequence). CDR3 DNA sequence: TGCAGTGCTGTACGATCCGGGACTAGCGGGAGGGCCAGGGGTCTGCAGTACTTC. It translates to CSAVRSGTSGRARGLQYF.